This T cell receptor beta chain was recorded in a study of spatial heterogeneity in lung cancer. Looking at the study overall: Where they were available, follow-up PBMC samples were sequenced, at a median of about 22 months after resection.

The time point is: blood at routine non-recurrence follow-up after resection. Unsorted samples of tumor, nontumor lung or frozen PBMC had their whole RNA sequenced. From the 5' RACE reads, TCRdb called clonotypes with MiXCR, one entry per CDR3 protein. The sample lists approximately 50,000 distinct CDR3 sequences, roughly 7% occurring once. Trimming took 4 bases from V and 1 from J, leaving 9 bases between them. The CDR3 is 14 residues long. CDR1 KGHDR and CDR2 SFDVKD come from the germline V gene. The clonotype comes from a female donor with early-stage non-small cell lung cancer. Sequenced material: PBMCs, taken at follow-up. The chain has TRBV24-1 and TRBJ2-5, with D tentatively TRBD1 or TRBD2 (5 bases each). The CDR3 region is CATSEPGRQETQYF. The CDR3 bases are TGTGCCACCAGTGAACCGGGGCGCCAAGAGACCCAGTACTTC.